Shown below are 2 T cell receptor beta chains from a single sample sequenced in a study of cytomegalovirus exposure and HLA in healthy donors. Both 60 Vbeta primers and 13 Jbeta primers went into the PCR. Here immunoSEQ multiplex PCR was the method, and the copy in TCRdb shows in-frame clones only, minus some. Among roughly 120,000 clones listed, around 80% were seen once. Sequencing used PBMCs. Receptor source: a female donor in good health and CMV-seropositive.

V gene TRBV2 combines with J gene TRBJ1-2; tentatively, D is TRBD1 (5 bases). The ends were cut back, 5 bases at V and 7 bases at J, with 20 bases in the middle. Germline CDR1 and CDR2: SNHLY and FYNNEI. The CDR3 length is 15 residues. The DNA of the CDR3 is TGTGCCAGCAGTCAGAATAGGGGAATTCTCGCTGGCTACACCTTC. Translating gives CASSQNRGILAGYTF.

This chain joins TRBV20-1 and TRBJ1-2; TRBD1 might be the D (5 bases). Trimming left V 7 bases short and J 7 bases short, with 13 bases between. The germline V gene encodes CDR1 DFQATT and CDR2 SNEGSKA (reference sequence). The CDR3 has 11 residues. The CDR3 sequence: CSVRTQGGYTF. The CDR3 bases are TGCAGTGTCAGGACCCAGGGTGGCTACACCTTC.